The TCR beta chain described here comes from a study of T-cell reconstitution after alpha-beta-depleted transplantation in children. Unique molecular identifiers were used to barcode this TCRbeta library. A single record per CDR3 protein comes from TCRdb applying MiXCR to the PCR reads. This sample carries 210,000 or so distinct CDR3 sequences, approximately 10% of them seen once, and the ten largest clones take less than 8%. Germline CDR1 reads SGHNT; CDR2 reads YYREEE (reference sequence). V lost 3 bases and J lost 1, with 11 bases in between. The CDR3 length is 14 residues. The chain recombines TRBV5-4 with TRBJ2-7, with D maybe TRBD2 (5 bases). This sample comprised PBMCs from the stem cell graft donor, obtained from the stem cell graft. The TCR comes from a human donor who donated a stem cell graft to a child with acute lymphoblastic leukemia. Here the CDR3 reads CASSSNPGSYEQYF. For the CDR3, the DNA is TGTGCCAGCAGCTCGAACCCGGGGTCCTACGAGCAGTACTTC.